The 5 T cell receptor beta chains in this list originate from one sample, sequenced in a study of T-cell reconstitution after alpha-beta-depleted transplantation in children. TCRbeta library construction was performed incorporating unique molecular identifiers. MiXCR, applied by TCRdb to the PCR reads, yields one record per CDR3 protein. This table has about 250,000 distinct CDR3 sequences, 20% to 30% appearing once. Specimen: PBMCs, mostly from graft donor cells, collected 360 days after TCRalphabeta/CD19-depleted stem cell transplant. Receptor source: a female patient aged 2-9 years who had a stem cell transplant for congenital amegakaryocytic thrombocytopenia, so the T cells may come from the graft donor.

V is TRBV2 and J is TRBJ1-2; 9 bases map to TRBD1. V shed 6 bases, J shed 9 bases, and the junction held 8 bases outside the gene matches. Per the germline V gene, CDR1 is SNHLY and CDR2 is FYNNEI. CDR3 length equals 13 residues. The DNA for the CDR3 is TGTGCCAGCAGCAACAGGGGGCTAGCGCGCTACACCTTC. Translation gives CASSNRGLARYTF.

The chain employs TRBV29-1 and TRBJ2-7, with 8 bases identical to TRBD1. Germline V lookup: CDR1 SQVTM, CDR2 ANQGSEA. There are 15 residues in the CDR3. The V and J ends lost 1 base and 1 base, in that order; junction bases with no gene match: 6. The CDR3 bases are TGCAGCGTTGAAGTCCCGGGACAGGAGTCCTACGAGCAGTACTTC. It encodes CSVEVPGQESYEQYF.

The chain employs TRBV25-1 and TRBJ1-3; 7 bases map to TRBD1. With V trimmed by 5 bases and J by 7 bases, 11 bases remained unmatched. Per germline, CDR1 MGHDK and CDR2 SYGVNS. This CDR3 spans 15 amino acids. The CDR3 is CASSSEGGAWNTIYF. CDR3 DNA: TGTGCCAGCAGTAGCGAAGGGGGCGCGTGGAACACCATATATTTT.

This clonotype was recorded at least ten times. The chain is built from TRBV4-1 and TRBJ1-1, with D possibly being TRBD1 (5 bases). This CDR3 spans 15 amino acids. V lost 1 base, J lost 0 bases, and 9 bases lay in between. Germline CDR1 MGHRA, CDR2 YSYEKL. CDR3 amino acids: CASSQVRGLNTEAFF. CDR3 DNA sequence: TGCGCCAGCAGCCAAGTAAGGGGATTGAACACTGAAGCTTTCTTT.

This clonotype was detected a few times. The chain carries TRBV5-1 and TRBJ2-7; TRBD1 or TRBD2 may be the D gene (5 bases each). Germline loops: CDR1 SGHRS, CDR2 YFSETQ. The CDR3 extends over 12 amino acids. V lost 3 bases to trimming and J lost 3 bases, with 7 bases between them. CDR3 sequence reads: CASSWDGYEQYF. The CDR3, as DNA: TGCGCCAGCAGCTGGGACGGCTACGAGCAGTACTTC.